The T cell receptor (beta chain) under discussion was sequenced for a study of long-term antiretroviral therapy in people with HIV (dated by TCRdb to the early 2020s). Turning to the overall study: The earliest samples were collected roughly a decade before the 2015 WHO recommendation for immediate ART, at a time when ART was usually postponed until CD4 counts fell. A retrospective serial study tested whether changes in peripheral blood TRB repertoire composition and diversity were associated with ART initiation and durable HIV suppression. A total of 150 to 200 cryopreserved PBMC samples were contributed to the cohort by 30 adults with confirmed HIV infection, with samples collected serially over a mean of roughly six years (range 1-12). About 40% of the 30 participants with HIV were female. Test extractions of a monoclonal T-cell line alongside approximately 34 polyclonal samples showed no cross-contamination during QIAcube processing. The paper's findings and limits, for the study overall: Inferences about post-ART repertoire changes are limited because no data were available on ART adherence, viral resistance or therapy changes. Samples dated from the mid-2000s to the late 2010s, and the ART regimens used may be less effective than current ones. Because PBMC availability was limited, only the TCR beta chain was sequenced, with no alpha chain pairing. Because pre-ART samples had limited cell numbers, profiling was done on unsorted PBMC rather than on sorted CD4+ and CD8+ T cells. A significant increase in TRB diversity was found to be associated with ART initiation, although TRB diversity was observed to remain significantly below that of transplant donor controls even after long-term ART. CDR3 length ranges in HIV repertoires were narrower than in controls, and network structure suggested an antigen-experienced repertoire with only a slight naive shift after ART. Expanded TRB clones identified before ART initiation dominated the repertoire at all time points, although this dominance fluctuated and declined in many PLHIV after ART.

The germline V gene specifies SGHDN as CDR1 and FVKESK as CDR2. V is shortened by 2 bases, J by 3 bases, and the region joining them spans 11 bases. From its cysteine to its phenylalanine, the CDR3 spans 14 amino acids. Just the 42-base CDR3 DNA is kept, in frame starting at base 1. About this clone itself: This clone's antigen is unknown. No much larger clone is present one base from it, and per-base qualities are unavailable.

Inclusion was restricted to participants for whom at least one PBMC sample before ART initiation and at least two post-ART samples were available. Treatment was received in the United States of America by all participants with HIV. Before DNA extraction, cryopreserved samples of 1-10 million PBMC were thawed and washed. At the time of the earliest PBMC sample for each participant with HIV, ages ranged from about 20 to 54 years. PBMC samples from each participant spanned 1-4 timepoints before ART initiation and 2-8 timepoints after ART initiation, with a median of 7 samples. Serial HIV viral load, CD4+ T-cell count, ART history and demographic data were obtained for every participant. Genomic DNA was extracted from unsorted PBMC with a Qiagen kit on a QIAcube, processed in batches of 12 samples. The immunoSEQ hsTCRB v3.0 assay was used at survey level resolution to sequence the TRB variable region. The targeted TRB sequencing depth was about 35,000-55,000 T-cell genomes per sample. An Illumina MiSeq with a v3 150-cycle kit was used to sequence the pooled TRB libraries. As for how the authors treated the data: Analysis of repertoires was carried out in R inside a reproducible Nextflow workflow spanning QC, data transformation and analysis. LymphoSeq2, an R package for AIRR-Seq data exploration, was used to implement custom analyses. A handful of samples that yielded fewer than 5000 total TRB sequences were excluded, so that 150 to 200 HIV repertoires were analyzed. Among the roughly 180 retained HIV repertoires, 59 were collected before ART initiation and around 130 after ART initiation. Each repertoire was downsampled to 5000 TRB nucleotide sequences, and summary statistics were averaged across 100 downsampling iterations. TRB sequences were retained for analysis only if CDR3 regions of at least seven amino acids were present. Diversity was assessed using a clonality score derived from Shannon entropy and using the Gini coefficient. In the repertoire networks, any two of the top 5000 CDR3 amino acid sequences were connected whenever the two sequences differed by an edit distance of one. For TRB CDR3 amino acid sequences, GLIPH2 was used to predict antigen specificity groups and MHC restriction. Known CMV, EBV, HIV or tissue antigen associations were flagged by matching CDR3 amino acid sequences against VDJdb and McPAS-TCR. Pre-ART, post-ART and control groups were compared with Wilcoxon signed-rank tests and Holm-Bonferroni correction. TCRdb re-hosts the immuneACCESS table, in-frame sequences only. Its copies lack some clones; in the studies checked, an unresolved V gene accounts for under half of them, and the cause for the rest is not known. The DNA gave D and trimming, while V, J and clone size come from that table. The table for this sample lists 15,000 to 20,000 clones; 80% to 90% of them were counted only once. The top ten clonotypes cover over 4% of the sample.

Source: unsorted PBMCs, taken 2.1 years after starting antiretroviral therapy. The clonotype originates from a man aged 18 to 30 with HIV. The rearranged chain carries TRBV14 and TRBJ2-7; the D segment cannot be called with confidence. The CDR3 has the sequence CASSQQGGNYEQYF. The nucleotide sequence is given as TGTGCCAGCAGCCAACAAGGCGGAAACTACGAGCAGTACTTC.